The sequence of this T cell receptor (beta chain) was determined in a study of radiotherapy plus CTLA-4 blockade in lung cancer. Study-wide background: Objective responses emerged in over 15% of patients, and 25% to 40% attained disease control. General study points: The authors reported that early blood T cell clone dynamics, with interferon-beta, best predicted response.

With ipilimumab providing CTLA-4 blockade, focal radiation was administered to patients who had chemo-refractory metastatic non-small-cell lung cancer. V lost 7 bases and J lost 4; bases outside the gene matches: 7. The length of the CDR3 is 15 residues. Per the germline V gene, CDR1 is SNHLY and CDR2 is FYNNEI. Assay: immunoSEQ multiplex PCR; the TCRdb copy retains only in-frame clones and omits some. The sample lists 120,000 or so clones, 75% to 90% occurring once. As for this clone: Antigen unknown.

This receptor was taken from a human donor with non-small cell lung cancer that progressed on radiotherapy plus ipilimumab. J is TRBJ2-1 and V is TRBV2; 10 bases are a match to TRBD2. This material consisted of peripheral blood, taken from a patient treated with radiotherapy plus ipilimumab. DNA of the CDR3: TGTGCCAGCACCATAGGACTAGCGGCATACAATGAGCAGTTCTTC. Protein: CASTIGLAAYNEQFF. The variable domain in full, with the rest retrieved from reference TRBV2 and TRBJ2-1, is EPEVTQTPSHQVTQMGQEVILRCVPISNHLYFYWYRQILGQKVEFLVSFYNNEISEKSEIFDDQFSVERPDGSNFTLKIRSTKLEDSAMYFCASTIGLAAYNEQFFGPGTRLTVL.